This entry lists 27 T cell receptor beta chains sequenced from one sample in a study of T cells in Graves' hyperthyroidism and ophthalmopathy. The TCR beta CDR3 regions underwent amplification using RNA transcripts as the source. HTBI primers were employed in a first-round RT-PCR of the TCR CDR3. TCRdb reanalysed the multiplex PCR reads using MiXCR and keeps one entry per CDR3 protein. The repertoire holds 330,000 or so distinct CDR3 sequences, with 15% to 20% as singletons. Sequencing was done on a sample of blood. Receptor source: a middle-aged woman with Graves' ophthalmopathy.

In this sample, this clonotype turned up many times. The V gene is TRBV5-1, the J gene TRBJ1-1; D is possibly TRBD1 (5 bases). CDR1 and CDR2 from the germline V gene are SGHRS and YFSETQ. The germline V and J ends were trimmed by 1 base and 4 bases, with 8 bases remaining between them. The CDR3 runs to 13 residues. The CDR3 DNA reads TGCGCCAGCAGCTTGCCGGGGGGCACTGAAGCTTTCTTT. Its protein is CASSLPGGTEAFF. The entire variable domain, with the rest obtained from reference TRBV5-1 and TRBJ1-1, is as follows: KAGVTQTPRYLIKTRGQQVTLSCSPISGHRSVSWYQQTPGQGLQFLFEYFSETQRNKGNFPGRFSGRQFSNSRSEMNVSTLELGDSALYLCASSLPGGTEAFFGQGTRLTVV.

This clonotype was observed many times. The chain employs TRBV6-1 and TRBJ2-2, with TRBD2 matching 8 bases. With 3 bases clipped from V and 4 bases from J, the junction kept 4 bases outside the gene matches. CDR1 and CDR2 from the germline V gene are MNHNS and SASEGT. The length of the CDR3 is 15 residues. CDR3 nucleotides: TGTGCCAGCAGTGAGGGTAGCGGGACCACCGGGGAGCTGTTTTTT. Its protein is CASSEGSGTTGELFF.

This clonotype was detected many times. This chain joins TRBV11-2 and TRBJ2-2; tentative D call: TRBD2 (5 bases). The CDR3 loop spans 16 amino acids. V lost 1 base and J lost 3, with 12 bases in between. Per the germline V gene, CDR1 is SGHAT and CDR2 is FQNNGV. The CDR3 region is CASSLGMVAYTGELFF. DNA of the CDR3: TGTGCCAGCAGCTTAGGGATGGTAGCGTACACCGGGGAGCTGTTTTTT.

This clonotype was picked up many times. A much larger clone lies a single base off, so this may be a read error. This chain links TRBV12-3 or TRBV12-4 with TRBJ1-1; possibly TRBD1 for D (5 bases). This CDR3 region has 14 residues. The CDR3 loop is CASSMRRGETGAFF. CDR3 coding DNA: TGTGCCAGCAGCATGAGGAGGGGAGAGACTGGAGCTTTCTTT.

This clonotype appeared many times. As DNA, the CDR3 is TGTGCCTGGAGTGCACGATACGAGCAGTACTTC. Amino acid sequence: CAWSARYEQYF. V is TRBV30 and J is TRBJ2-7, with D unresolved. Germline V gives CDR1 GTSNPN, CDR2 SVGIG (reference sequence). The CDR3 extends over 11 amino acids. V was trimmed by 1 base and J by 4 bases, leaving 5 bases between them. Full variable domain (outside the CDR3, taken from reference TRBV30 and TRBJ2-7): SQTIHQWPATLVQPVGSPLSLECTVEGTSNPNLYWYRQAAGRGLQLLFYSVGIGQISSEVPQNLSASRPQDRQFILSSKKLLLSDSGFYLCAWSARYEQYFGPGTRLTVT.

In its sample, this clonotype was seen many times. The chain uses TRBV7-2 and TRBJ2-2, with a tentative D call TRBD2 (6 bases). The ends were cut back, 3 bases at V and 6 bases at J, with 11 bases in the middle. Germline-derived CDR1 and CDR2 are SGHTA and FQGNSA. This CDR3 contains 14 residues. CDR3 bases: TGTGCCAGCAGCTTTTGGCGGGACTCCGGGGAGCTGTTTTTT. Residues: CASSFWRDSGELFF.

This clonotype has a count of ten or more. The chain links TRBV2 to TRBJ1-2; D ambiguous. The CDR3 spans 12 residues. Germline V CDR1 and CDR2: SNHLY, FYNNEI. V was cut by 5 bases and J by 4 bases, with 8 bases left in between. The CDR3 reads CASSPTTYGYTF. CDR3 nucleotide sequence: TGTGCCAGCAGTCCAACGACCTATGGCTACACCTTC.

The gene calls are TRBV19 and TRBJ2-2; TRBD2 agrees at 7 bases. The CDR3 sequence is 14 residues long. Germline trimming cut 11 bases from V and 0 bases from J; bases unmatched to any gene: 6. The germline V gene encodes CDR1 LNHDA and CDR2 SQIVND (reference sequence). The CDR3 DNA follows: TGTGCCGGAAGCGGGACCACGAACACCGGGGAGCTGTTTTTT. Its translation: CAGSGTTNTGELFF.

This clonotype turned up a few times. The chain couples TRBV7-9 to TRBJ2-5; D not certain. V lost 1 base, J lost 3 bases, and 6 bases lay in between. The germline V gene has CDR1 SEHNR and CDR2 FQNEAQ (reference sequence). This CDR3 has 13 amino acids. The CDR3 reads CASSLDPKETQYF. CDR3 nucleotides: TGTGCCAGCAGCTTAGATCCCAAAGAGACCCAGTACTTC.

This clonotype appeared many times. The CDR3: CASSSSGEQYF. In DNA form, the CDR3 reads TGTGCCAGCAGTTCTAGTGGCGAGCAGTACTTC. The V gene is TRBV28, the J gene TRBJ2-7; no definite D call. Germline CDR1 and CDR2: MDHEN and SYDVKM. The CDR3 is 11 amino acids. The V end was cut by 4 bases, the J end by 6 bases, with 7 bases between.

This clonotype has ten or more counts. This chain uses TRBV6-2 or TRBV6-3 with TRBJ2-5, with TRBD1 identical over 10 bases. This CDR3 is built from 14 residues. J gave up 7 bases and V 10 bases, and 12 bases lay outside the gene matches. The germline V gene encodes CDR1 MNHEY and CDR2 SVGEGT. The CDR3 sequence is CAIRTTGGGGTQYF. Written as DNA, the CDR3 is TGTGCCATCAGGACGACAGGGGGCGGAGGGACCCAGTACTTC.

This clonotype qualifies as medium-sized. The chain uses TRBV6-2 or TRBV6-3 and TRBJ2-7; 8 bases line up with TRBD2. J lost 6 bases, V lost 7 bases, and 11 bases had no gene match. The length of the CDR3 is 14 residues. CDR1 MNHEY and CDR2 SVGEGT come from the germline V gene. CDR3 in amino acids: CASNGIAGLVEQYF. CDR3 bases: TGTGCCAGCAACGGAATAGCGGGGTTAGTCGAGCAGTACTTC.

This clonotype was seen a handful of times. Compared with germline, one end of the junction differs, possibly owing to a read error. The rearrangement uses TRBV28 and TRBJ2-7; tentatively, D is TRBD1 (5 bases). Germline CDR1 is MDHEN and CDR2 is SYDVKM. The CDR3 is made up of 15 amino acids. CDR3 loop: CVSSFAPYRFYEQYF. CDR3 nucleotide sequence: TGTGTCAGCAGTTTTGCCCCGTACAGGTTCTACGAGCAGTACTTC.

In its sample, this clonotype was seen a few times. The J gene is TRBJ1-1, the V gene TRBV4-1; D is unclear. Germline V lookup: CDR1 MGHRA, CDR2 YSYEKL. The CDR3 spans 16 residues. The V gene lost 0 bases and the J gene lost 0 bases, with 11 bases spanning the gap. In nucleotides, the CDR3 is TGCGCCAGCAGCCAAGAGGAAAGACGCCTGAACACTGAAGCTTTCTTT. It is translated as CASSQEERRLNTEAFF.

This clonotype was seen at least ten times. The chain links TRBV18 to TRBJ1-3; 7 nucleotides line up with TRBD1. CDR1 is KGHSH, CDR2 LQKENI, per germline. Trimming took 3 bases from V and 5 from J; bases not matched to a gene: 4. This CDR3 has 14 amino acids. CDR3 in DNA: TGTGCCAGCTCACCCGGACAGGTGCGAAACACCATATATTTT. It specifies CASSPGQVRNTIYF.

This clonotype came up many times. The chain is built from TRBV27 and TRBJ2-7; D unresolved. The CDR3 is 13 amino acids. Germline loops: CDR1 MNHEY, CDR2 SMNVEV (reference sequence). The V and J ends lost 3 bases and 2 bases respectively, with 8 bases between them. CDR3 sequence: CASSFQNPYEQYF. CDR3 coding DNA: TGTGCCAGCAGTTTTCAGAACCCCTACGAGCAGTACTTC.

This clonotype was detected ten times or more. CDR3 sequence: CSAKATGAAYNSPLHF. The DNA for the CDR3 is TGCAGTGCTAAGGCTACGGGGGCCGCCTATAATTCACCCCTCCACTTT. The chain joins TRBV20-1 to TRBJ1-6; TRBD1 is a possible D gene (6 bases). CDR1 and CDR2 from the germline V gene are DFQATT and SNEGSKA (reference sequence). Trimming removed 4 bases from V and 2 bases from J, with 15 bases in between. This CDR3 has 16 residues.

This clonotype has ten or more counts. The chain has TRBV28 and TRBJ2-7; D remains unclear. The CDR3 sequence is 12 residues long. The ends were cut back, 6 bases at V and 0 bases at J, with 6 bases in the middle. Germline loops: CDR1 MDHEN, CDR2 SYDVKM. CDR3 loop: CASSYPSYEQYF. The CDR3 DNA reads TGTGCCAGCAGCTACCCCTCCTACGAGCAGTACTTC.

The rearrangement uses TRBV6-1 and TRBJ2-2, with 10 bases fitting TRBD2. This CDR3 region has 14 residues. Germline V gene sequence: CDR1 MNHNS, CDR2 SASEGT. J gave up 4 bases and V 8 bases, and 4 bases lay outside the gene matches. CDR3 region: CASGTSEITGELFF. The DNA for the CDR3 is TGTGCCAGCGGGACTAGCGAGATCACCGGGGAGCTGTTTTTT.

This clonotype was seen repeatedly, ten times or more. The genes are TRBV24-1 and TRBJ2-5; D ambiguous. The length of the CDR3 is 12 residues. CDR1 and CDR2 from the germline V gene are KGHDR and SFDVKD. Trimming removed 3 bases at V and 3 bases at J, with 4 bases between. CDR3 sequence (DNA): TGTGCCACCAGTGATACGGAAGAGACCCAGTACTTC. This codes for CATSDTEETQYF.

The chain carries TRBV6-1 and TRBJ1-6; the match to TRBD1 covers 7 bases. This CDR3 is 14 amino acids long. Per germline, CDR1 MNHNS and CDR2 SASEGT. Trimming at V came to 11 bases and at J to 3 bases, leaving 7 bases not matched to a gene. The CDR3 DNA is TGTGCCGGAAGCCGGGACAGCTATAATTCACCCCTCCACTTT. Residues: CAGSRDSYNSPLHF.

V and J are TRBV19 and TRBJ2-6; D remains ambiguous. The germline CDR1 and CDR2 sequences are LNHDA and SQIVND (reference sequence). This CDR3 spans 13 amino acids. V was pared by 3 bases and J by 3 bases, with 3 bases between. CDR3 in DNA: TGTGCCAGTAGTATTTTTGGGGCCAACGTCCTGACTTTC. It is translated as CASSIFGANVLTF. Using reference TRBV19 and TRBJ2-6 for the parts outside the CDR3, the full variable domain is DGGITQSPKYLFRKEGQNVTLSCEQNLNHDAMYWYRQDPGQGLRLIYYSQIVNDFQKGDIAEGYSVSREKKESFPLTVTSAQKNPTAFYLCASSIFGANVLTFGAGSRLTVL.

This clonotype was recorded at least ten times. V gene TRBV6-1 combines with J gene TRBJ2-7; TRBD1 might be the D (6 bases). The CDR3 totals 17 residues. Per the germline V gene, CDR1 is MNHNS and CDR2 is SASEGT. Between the trimmed V and J ends, which lost 4 bases and 1 base, there was a span of 20 bases. The CDR3 loop is CASSGGNLRDTSYEQYF. The CDR3 DNA sequence: TGTGCCAGCAGTGGGGGTAATCTCCGGGACACATCCTACGAGCAGTACTTC.

About this clonotype: A clone one base away is much larger, so this may be a read error. V gene TRBV5-1 combines with J gene TRBJ1-3, with D hard to call. The CDR3 runs 15 residues. Trimming shortened V by 0 bases and J by 4 bases, and 11 bases separated the two germline ends. The germline V gene encodes CDR1 SGHRS and CDR2 YFSETQ. The CDR3 DNA follows: TGCGCCAGCAGCTTGGAAGTACGGCGAGGAAACACCATATATTTT. Translated: CASSLEVRRGNTIYF.

This clonotype has ten or more counts. V gene TRBV11-1 combines with J gene TRBJ2-2, with D uncertain. Between the trimmed V and J ends, which lost 10 bases and 3 bases, there was a span of 12 bases. Germline values: CDR1 SGHAT, CDR2 FQDESV (reference sequence). The CDR3 totals 13 residues. CDR3 amino acids: CATRSRYTGELFF. The CDR3 bases are TGTGCCACCCGATCGAGGTACACCGGGGAGCTGTTTTTT.

This clonotype appeared many times. This may arise from a read error, as a much more abundant clone is one base away. Because the CDR3 is missing its conserved closing phenylalanine or tryptophan, this is likely a read error. CDR3: CASSEWTGGPLNTEAFL. In DNA form, the CDR3 reads TGTGCCAGCAGTGAGTGGACAGGGGGACCTCTGAACACTGAAGCTTTCCTT. This chain links TRBV25-1 with TRBJ1-1, with 10 bases fitting TRBD1. CDR1 and CDR2 from the germline V gene are MGHDK and SYGVNS. V shed 3 bases and J 0 bases; nucleotides not matched to a gene: 7. The CDR3 runs to 17 residues.

This clonotype occurred many times. Here the CDR3 reads CASSQNRAHDLGGYTF. CDR3 sequence (DNA): TGCGCCAGCAGCCAGAACAGGGCTCATGATTTGGGTGGCTACACCTTC. The chain combines TRBV4-3 with TRBJ1-2, with a weak D call TRBD1 (6 bases). The V gene's germline CDR1 is LGHNA and CDR2 YSLEER. The CDR3 length is 16 residues. The V end was cut by 3 bases, the J end by 7 bases, with 21 bases between.